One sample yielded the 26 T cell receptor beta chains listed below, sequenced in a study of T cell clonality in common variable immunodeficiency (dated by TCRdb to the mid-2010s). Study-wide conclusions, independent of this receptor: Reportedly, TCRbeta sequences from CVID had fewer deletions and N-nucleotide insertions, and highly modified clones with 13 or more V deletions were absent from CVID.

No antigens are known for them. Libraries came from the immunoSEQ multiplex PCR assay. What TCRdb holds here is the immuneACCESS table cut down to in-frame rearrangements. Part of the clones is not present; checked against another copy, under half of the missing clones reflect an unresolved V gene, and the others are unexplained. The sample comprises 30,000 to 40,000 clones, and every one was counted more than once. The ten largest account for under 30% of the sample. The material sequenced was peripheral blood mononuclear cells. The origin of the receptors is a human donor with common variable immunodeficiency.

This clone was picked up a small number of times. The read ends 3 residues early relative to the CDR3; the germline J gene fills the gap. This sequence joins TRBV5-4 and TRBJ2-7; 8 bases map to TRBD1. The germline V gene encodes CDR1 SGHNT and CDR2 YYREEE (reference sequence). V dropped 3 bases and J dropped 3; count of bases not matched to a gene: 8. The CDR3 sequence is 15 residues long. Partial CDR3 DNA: TGTGCCAGCAGCTCCCGCGGGACAGGTCGCTACGAG. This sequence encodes CASSSRGTGRYE. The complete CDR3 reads CASSSRGTGRYEQYF.

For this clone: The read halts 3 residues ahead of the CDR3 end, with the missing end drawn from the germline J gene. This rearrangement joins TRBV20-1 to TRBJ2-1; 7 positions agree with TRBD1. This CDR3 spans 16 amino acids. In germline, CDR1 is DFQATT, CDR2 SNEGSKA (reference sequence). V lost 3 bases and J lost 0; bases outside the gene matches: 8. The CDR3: CSARGNRGGSYNEQFF. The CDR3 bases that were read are TGCAGTGCTAGGGGGAACAGGGGCGGCTCCTACAATGAG.

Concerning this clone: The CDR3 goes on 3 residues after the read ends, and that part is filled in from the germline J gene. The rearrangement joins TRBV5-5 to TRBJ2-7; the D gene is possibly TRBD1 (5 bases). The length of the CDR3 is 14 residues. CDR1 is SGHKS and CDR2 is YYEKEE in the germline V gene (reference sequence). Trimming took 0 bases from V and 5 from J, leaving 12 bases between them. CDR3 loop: CASSLVAGKHEQYF. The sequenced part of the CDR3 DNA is TGTGCCAGCAGCTTGGTGGCAGGGAAGCACGAG.

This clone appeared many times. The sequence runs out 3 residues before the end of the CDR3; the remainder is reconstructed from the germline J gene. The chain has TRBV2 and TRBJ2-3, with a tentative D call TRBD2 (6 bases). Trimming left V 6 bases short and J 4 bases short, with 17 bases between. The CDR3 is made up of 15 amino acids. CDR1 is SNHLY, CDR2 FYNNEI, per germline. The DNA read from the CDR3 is TGTGCCAGCAGGGATAGCGGTTTTTTCGCAGATACG. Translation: CASRDSGFFADT. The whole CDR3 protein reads CASRDSGFFADTQYF.

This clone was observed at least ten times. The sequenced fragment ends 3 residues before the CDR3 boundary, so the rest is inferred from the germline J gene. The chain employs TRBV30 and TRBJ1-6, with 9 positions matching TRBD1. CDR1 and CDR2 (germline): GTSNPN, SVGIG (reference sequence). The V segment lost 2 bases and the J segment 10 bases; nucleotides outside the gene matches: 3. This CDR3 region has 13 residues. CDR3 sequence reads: CAWSLTGGSPLHF. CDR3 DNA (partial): TGTGCCTGGAGTCTGACAGGGGGGTCACCC.

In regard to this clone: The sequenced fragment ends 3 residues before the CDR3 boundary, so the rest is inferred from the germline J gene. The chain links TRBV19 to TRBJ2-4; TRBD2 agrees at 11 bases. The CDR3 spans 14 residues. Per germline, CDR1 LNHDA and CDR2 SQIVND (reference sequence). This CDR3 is CASSTGTSGSLQYF. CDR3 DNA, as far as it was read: TGTGCCAGTAGCACCGGGACTAGCGGCAGCCTT. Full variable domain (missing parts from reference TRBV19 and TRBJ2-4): DGGITQSPKYLFRKEGQNVTLSCEQNLNHDAMYWYRQDPGQGLRLIYYSQIVNDFQKGDIAEGYSVSREKKESFPLTVTSAQKNPTAFYLCASSTGTSGSLQYFGAGTRLSVL.

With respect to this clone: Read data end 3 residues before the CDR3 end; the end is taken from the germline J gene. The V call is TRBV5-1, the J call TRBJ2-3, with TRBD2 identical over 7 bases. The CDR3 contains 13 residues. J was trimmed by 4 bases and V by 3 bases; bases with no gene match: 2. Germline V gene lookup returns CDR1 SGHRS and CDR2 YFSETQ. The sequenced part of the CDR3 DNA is TGCGCCAGCAGCTCAGGGAGGGCAGATACG. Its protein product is CASSSGRADT. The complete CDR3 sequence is CASSSGRADTQYF.

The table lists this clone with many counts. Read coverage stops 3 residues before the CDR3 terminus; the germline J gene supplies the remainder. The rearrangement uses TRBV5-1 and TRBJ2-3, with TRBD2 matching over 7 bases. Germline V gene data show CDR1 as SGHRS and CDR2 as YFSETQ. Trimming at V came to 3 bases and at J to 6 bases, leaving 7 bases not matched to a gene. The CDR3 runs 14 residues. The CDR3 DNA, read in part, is TGCGCCAGCAGCTACGTCAGCGGGACCGATACG. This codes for CASSYVSGTDT. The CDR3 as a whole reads CASSYVSGTDTQYF.

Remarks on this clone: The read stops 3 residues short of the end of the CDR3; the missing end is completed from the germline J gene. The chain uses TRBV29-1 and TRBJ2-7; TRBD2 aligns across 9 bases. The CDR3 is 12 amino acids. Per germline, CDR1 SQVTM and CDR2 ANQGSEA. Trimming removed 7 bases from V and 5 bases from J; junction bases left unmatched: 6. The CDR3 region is CSAEAGGDEQYF. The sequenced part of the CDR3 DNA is TGCAGCGCAGAAGCGGGGGGCGACGAG.

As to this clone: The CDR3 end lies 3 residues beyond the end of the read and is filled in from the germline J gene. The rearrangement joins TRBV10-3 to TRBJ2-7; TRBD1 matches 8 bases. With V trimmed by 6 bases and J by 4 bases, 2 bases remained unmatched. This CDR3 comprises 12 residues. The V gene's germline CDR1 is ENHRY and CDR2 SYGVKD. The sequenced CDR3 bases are TGTGCCATCAGGGACAGGGAGTACGAG. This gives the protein CAIRDREYE. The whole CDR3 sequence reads CAIRDREYEQYF.

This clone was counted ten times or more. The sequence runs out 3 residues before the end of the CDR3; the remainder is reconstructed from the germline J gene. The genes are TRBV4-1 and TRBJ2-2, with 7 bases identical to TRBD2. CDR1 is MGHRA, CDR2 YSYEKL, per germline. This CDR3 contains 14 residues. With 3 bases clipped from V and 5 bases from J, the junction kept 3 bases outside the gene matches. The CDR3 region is CASSQRESTGELFF. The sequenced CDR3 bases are TGCGCCAGCAGCCAGCGGGAGTCGACCGGGGAG.

The CDR3 region is CASTTGSGLFRDGAFF. Partial CDR3 DNA: TGTGCCAGTACCACAGGCAGTGGCCTTTTCCGGGATGGA. The rearrangement joins TRBV19 to TRBJ1-1; D perhaps matches TRBD1 (5 bases). The missing CDR3 end, 3 residues past where the read stops, is filled in from the germline J gene. The CDR3 is 16 residues long. Per germline, CDR1 LNHDA and CDR2 SQIVND (reference sequence).

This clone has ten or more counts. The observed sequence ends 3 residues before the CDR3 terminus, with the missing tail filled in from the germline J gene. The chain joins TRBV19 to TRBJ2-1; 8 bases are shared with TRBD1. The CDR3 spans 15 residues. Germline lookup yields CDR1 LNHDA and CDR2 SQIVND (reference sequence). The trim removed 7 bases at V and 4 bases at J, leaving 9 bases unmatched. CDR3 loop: CASNYRDRLYNEQFF. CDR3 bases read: TGTGCCAGTAACTACCGGGACAGGCTTTACAATGAG. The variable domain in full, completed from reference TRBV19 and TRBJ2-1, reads DGGITQSPKYLFRKEGQNVTLSCEQNLNHDAMYWYRQDPGQGLRLIYYSQIVNDFQKGDIAEGYSVSREKKESFPLTVTSAQKNPTAFYLCASNYRDRLYNEQFFGPGTRLTVL.

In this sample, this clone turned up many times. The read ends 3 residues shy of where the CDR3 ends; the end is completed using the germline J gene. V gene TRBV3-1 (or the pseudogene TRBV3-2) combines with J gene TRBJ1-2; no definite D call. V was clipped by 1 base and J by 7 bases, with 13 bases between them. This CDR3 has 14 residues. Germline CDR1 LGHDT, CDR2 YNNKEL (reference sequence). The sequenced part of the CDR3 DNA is TGTGCCAGCAGCCAAGCTGGGCAGAAGAGTGGC. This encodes CASSQAGQKSG. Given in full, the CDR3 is CASSQAGQKSGYTF.

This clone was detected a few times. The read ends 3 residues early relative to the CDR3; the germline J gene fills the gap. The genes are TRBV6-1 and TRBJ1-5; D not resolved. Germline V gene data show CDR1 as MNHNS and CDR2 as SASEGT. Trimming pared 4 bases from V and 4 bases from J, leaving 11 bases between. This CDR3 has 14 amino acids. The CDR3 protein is CASSGTHGNQPQHF. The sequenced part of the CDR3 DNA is TGTGCCAGCAGTGGCACCCACGGGAATCAGCCC.

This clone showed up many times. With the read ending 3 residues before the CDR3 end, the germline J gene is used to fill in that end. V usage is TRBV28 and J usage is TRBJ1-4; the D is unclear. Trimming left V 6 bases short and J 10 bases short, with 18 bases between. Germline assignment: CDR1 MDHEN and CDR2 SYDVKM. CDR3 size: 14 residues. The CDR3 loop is CASSSSRAVGKLFF. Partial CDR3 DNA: TGTGCCAGCAGCTCTAGCCGGGCAGTGGGAAAA.

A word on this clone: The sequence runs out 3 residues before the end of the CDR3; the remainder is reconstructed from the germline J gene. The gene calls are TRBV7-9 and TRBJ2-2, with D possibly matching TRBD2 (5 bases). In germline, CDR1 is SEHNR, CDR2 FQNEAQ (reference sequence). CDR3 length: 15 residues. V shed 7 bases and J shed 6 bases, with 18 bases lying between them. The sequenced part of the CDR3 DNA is TGTGCCAGCACCCCGACGGGGAATTTGGCCGGGGAG. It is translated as CASTPTGNLAGE. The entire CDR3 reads CASTPTGNLAGELFF.

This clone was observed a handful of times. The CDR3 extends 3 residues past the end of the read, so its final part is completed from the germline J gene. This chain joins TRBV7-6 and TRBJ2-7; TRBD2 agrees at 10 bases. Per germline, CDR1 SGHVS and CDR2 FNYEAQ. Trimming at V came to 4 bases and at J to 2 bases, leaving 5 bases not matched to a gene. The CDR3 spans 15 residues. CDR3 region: CASSWSGRAAYEQYF. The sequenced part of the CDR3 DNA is TGTGCCAGCAGCTGGAGCGGGAGGGCCGCCTACGAG.

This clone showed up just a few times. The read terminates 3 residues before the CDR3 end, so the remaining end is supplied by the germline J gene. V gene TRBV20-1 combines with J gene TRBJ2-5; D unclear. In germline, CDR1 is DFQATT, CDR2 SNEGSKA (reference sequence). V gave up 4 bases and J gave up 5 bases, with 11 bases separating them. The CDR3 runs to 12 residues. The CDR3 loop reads CSANRPGETQYF. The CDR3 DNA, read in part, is TGCAGTGCTAATCGGCCCGGGGAGACC.

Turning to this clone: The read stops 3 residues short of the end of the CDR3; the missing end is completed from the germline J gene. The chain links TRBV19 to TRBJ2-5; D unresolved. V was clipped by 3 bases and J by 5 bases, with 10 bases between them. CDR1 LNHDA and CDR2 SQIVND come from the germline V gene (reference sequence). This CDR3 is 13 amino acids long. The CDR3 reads CASSIHQRETQYF. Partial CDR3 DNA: TGTGCCAGTAGTATCCACCAGCGCGAGACC.

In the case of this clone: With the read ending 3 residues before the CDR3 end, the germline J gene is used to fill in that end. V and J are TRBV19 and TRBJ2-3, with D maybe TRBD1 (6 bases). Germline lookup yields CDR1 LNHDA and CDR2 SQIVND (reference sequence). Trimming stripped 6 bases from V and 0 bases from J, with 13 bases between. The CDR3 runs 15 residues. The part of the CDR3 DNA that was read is TGTGCCAGTAGCCGGACAGCCTCTAGCACAGATACG. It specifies CASSRTASSTDT. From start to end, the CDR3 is CASSRTASSTDTQYF.

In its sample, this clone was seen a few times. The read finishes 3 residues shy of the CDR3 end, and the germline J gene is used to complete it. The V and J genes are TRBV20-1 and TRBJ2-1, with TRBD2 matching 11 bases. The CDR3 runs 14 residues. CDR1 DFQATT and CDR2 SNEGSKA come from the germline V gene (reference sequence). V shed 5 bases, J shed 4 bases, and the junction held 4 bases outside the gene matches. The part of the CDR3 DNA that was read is TGCAGTGCTTCTACTAGCGGGAGATACAATGAG. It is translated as CSASTSGRYNE. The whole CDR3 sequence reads CSASTSGRYNEQFF.

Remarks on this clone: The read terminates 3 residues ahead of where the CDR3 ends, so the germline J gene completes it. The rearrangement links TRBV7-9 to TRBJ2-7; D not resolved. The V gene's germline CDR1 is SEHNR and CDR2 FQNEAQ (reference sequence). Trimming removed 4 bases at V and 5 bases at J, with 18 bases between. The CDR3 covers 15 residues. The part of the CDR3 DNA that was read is TGTGCCAGCAGCTCCCCTAGGTCGACTCCCCACGAG. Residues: CASSSPRSTPHE. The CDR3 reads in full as CASSSPRSTPHEQYF.

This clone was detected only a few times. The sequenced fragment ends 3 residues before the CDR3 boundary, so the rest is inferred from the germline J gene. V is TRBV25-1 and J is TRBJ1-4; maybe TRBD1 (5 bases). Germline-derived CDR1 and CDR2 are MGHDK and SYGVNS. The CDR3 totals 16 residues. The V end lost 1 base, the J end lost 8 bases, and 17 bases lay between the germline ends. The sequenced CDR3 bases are TGTGCCAGCAGTGAATCCGCGGCAGGGAAGGGGGAAAAA. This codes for CASSESAAGKGEK. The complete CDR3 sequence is CASSESAAGKGEKLFF.

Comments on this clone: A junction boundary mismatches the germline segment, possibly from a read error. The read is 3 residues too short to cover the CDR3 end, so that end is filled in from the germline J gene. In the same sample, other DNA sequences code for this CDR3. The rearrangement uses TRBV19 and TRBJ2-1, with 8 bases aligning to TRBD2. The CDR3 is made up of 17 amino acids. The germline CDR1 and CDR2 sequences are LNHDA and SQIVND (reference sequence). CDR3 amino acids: CASSIGEGSSGYNEQFF. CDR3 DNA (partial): TGTGCCAGTAGCATAGGCGAGGGGTCTAGCGGGTACAATGAG.

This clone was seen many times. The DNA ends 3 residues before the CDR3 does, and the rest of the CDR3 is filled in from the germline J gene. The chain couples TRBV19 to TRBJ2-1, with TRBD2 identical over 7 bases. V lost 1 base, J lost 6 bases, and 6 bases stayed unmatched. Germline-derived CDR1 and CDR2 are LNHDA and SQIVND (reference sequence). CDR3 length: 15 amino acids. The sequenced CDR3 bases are TGTGCCAGTAGTATAGTGTGGGGGGGTCTCAATGAG. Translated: CASSIVWGGLNE. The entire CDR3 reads CASSIVWGGLNEQFF.